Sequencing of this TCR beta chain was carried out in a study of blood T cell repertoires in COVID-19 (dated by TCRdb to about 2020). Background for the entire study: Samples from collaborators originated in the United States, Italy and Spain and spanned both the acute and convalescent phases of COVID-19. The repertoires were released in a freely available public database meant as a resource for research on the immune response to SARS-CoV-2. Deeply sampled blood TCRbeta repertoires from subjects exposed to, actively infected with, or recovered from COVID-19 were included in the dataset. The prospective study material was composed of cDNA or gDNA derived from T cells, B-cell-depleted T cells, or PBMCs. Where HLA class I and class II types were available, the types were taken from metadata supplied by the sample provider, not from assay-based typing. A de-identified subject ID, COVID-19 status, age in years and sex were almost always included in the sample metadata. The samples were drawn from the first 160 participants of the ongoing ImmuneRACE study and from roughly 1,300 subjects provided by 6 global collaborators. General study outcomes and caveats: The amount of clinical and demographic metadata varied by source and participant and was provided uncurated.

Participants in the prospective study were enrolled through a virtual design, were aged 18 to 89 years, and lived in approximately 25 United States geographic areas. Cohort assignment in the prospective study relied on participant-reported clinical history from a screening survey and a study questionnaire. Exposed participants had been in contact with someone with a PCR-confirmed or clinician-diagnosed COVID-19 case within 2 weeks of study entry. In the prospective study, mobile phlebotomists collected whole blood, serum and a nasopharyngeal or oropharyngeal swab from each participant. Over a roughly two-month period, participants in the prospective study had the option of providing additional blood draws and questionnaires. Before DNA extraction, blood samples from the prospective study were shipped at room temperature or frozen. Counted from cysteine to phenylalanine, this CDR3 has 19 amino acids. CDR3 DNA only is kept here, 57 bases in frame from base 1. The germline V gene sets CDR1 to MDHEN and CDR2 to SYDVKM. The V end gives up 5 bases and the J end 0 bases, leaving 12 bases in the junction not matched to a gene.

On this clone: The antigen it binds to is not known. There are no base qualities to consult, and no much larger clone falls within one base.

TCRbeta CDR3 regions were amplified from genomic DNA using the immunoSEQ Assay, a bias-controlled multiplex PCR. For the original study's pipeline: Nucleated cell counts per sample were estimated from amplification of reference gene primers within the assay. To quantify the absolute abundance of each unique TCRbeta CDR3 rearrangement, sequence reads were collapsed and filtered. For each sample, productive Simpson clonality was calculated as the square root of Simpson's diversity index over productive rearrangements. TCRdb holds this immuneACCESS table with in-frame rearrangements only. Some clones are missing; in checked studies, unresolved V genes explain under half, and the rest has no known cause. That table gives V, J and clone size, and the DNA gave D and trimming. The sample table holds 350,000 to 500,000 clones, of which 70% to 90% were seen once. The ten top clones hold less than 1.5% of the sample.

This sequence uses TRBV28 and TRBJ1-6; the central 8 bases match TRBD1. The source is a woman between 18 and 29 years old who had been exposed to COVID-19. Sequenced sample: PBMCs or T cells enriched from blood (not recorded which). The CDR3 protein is CASSPRTGLSSSYNSPLHF. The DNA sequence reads TGTGCCAGCAGTCCCAGGACAGGGCTCTCCAGCTCCTATAATTCACCCCTCCACTTT.